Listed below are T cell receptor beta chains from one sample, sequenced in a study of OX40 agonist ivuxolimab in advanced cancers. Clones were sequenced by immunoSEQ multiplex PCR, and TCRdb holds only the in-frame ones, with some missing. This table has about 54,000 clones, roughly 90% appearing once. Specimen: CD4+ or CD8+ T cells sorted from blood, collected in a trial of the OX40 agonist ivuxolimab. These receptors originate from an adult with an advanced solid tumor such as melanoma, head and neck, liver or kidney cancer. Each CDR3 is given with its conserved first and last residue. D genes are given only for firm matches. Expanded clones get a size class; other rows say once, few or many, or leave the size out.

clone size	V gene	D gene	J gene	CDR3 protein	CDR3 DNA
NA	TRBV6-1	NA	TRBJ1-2	CASSEATGLGLYGYTF	TGTGCCAGCAGTGAAGCGACGGGGCTGGGGCTCTATGGCTACACCTTC
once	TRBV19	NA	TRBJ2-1	CASSIVSGPYNEQFF	TGTGCCAGTAGTATAGTTAGCGGCCCCTACAATGAGCAGTTCTTC
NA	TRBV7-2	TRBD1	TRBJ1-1	CASSPLGQGTEAFF	TGTGCCAGCAGCCCCCTTGGACAGGGCACTGAAGCTTTCTTT
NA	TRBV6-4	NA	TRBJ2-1	CASRTKGESNEQFF	TGTGCCAGCAGGACCAAGGGAGAAAGTAATGAGCAGTTCTTC
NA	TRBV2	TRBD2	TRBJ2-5	CASSEAGGYETQYF	TGTGCCAGCAGTGAAGCGGGGGGGTATGAGACCCAGTACTTC
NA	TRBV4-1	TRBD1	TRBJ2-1	CASSQGDRGGNEQFF	TGCGCCAGCAGCCAAGGGGACAGGGGGGGCAATGAGCAGTTCTTC
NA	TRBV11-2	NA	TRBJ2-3	CASSTWRTRTDTQYF	TGTGCCAGCAGCACCTGGCGGACCCGCACAGATACGCAGTATTTT
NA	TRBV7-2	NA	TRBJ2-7	CASSFAGDYYEQYF	TGTGCCAGCAGCTTCGCAGGTGACTACTACGAGCAGTACTTC
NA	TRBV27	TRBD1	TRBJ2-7	CASSVLLGQGSYEQYF	TGTGCCAGCAGTGTTCTTCTCGGACAGGGGAGCTACGAGCAGTACTTC
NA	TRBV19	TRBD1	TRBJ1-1	CASRDREAPEAFF	TGTGCCAGTCGCGACAGGGAGGCTCCTGAAGCTTTCTTT
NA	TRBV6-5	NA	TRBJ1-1	CASSYSVRTEAFF	TGTGCCAGCAGTTACTCGGTGAGGACTGAAGCTTTCTTT
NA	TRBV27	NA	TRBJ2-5	CASMAPGSGETQYF	TGTGCCAGCATGGCCCCGGGCTCGGGTGAGACCCAGTACTTC
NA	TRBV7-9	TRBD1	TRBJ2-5	CASSLRQGEGETQYF	TGTGCCAGCAGCTTAAGACAGGGGGAAGGAGAGACCCAGTACTTC
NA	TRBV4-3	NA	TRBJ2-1	CASSQDRSSGNEQFF	TGCGCCAGCAGCCAAGATCGGAGTAGCGGCAATGAGCAGTTCTTC
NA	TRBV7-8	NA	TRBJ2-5	CASSLNIRAEETQYF	TGTGCCAGCAGCTTAAATATAAGGGCAGAAGAGACCCAGTACTTC